Listed below are T cell receptor beta chains from one sample, sequenced in a study of T cell responses to AZD1222 COVID-19 vaccine. Sequencing was performed with immunoSEQ multiplex PCR; in TCRdb, only in-frame clones are kept and a portion is missing. This table holds over 110,000 clones, almost 90% found once. Sample: peripheral blood, taken 28 days after the second AZD1222 dose. The receptors shown here come from an adult who received the AZD1222 COVID-19 vaccine. Each CDR3 is given with its conserved first and last residue. A D gene is named only where the DNA matches it firmly. Only part of the rows carry a size: once, few, many, or a class if the clone is expanded.

d_call clone_size j_call v_call cdr3_aa cdr3_nt
- - TRBJ1-1 TRBV10-2 CASTVGSFTEAFF TGCGCCAGCACCGTAGGGTCGTTCACTGAAGCTTTCTTT
- - TRBJ2-7 TRBV7-9 CASSPSATSYEQYF TGTGCCAGCAGCCCTAGCGCCACCTCCTACGAGCAGTACTTC
TRBD1 - TRBJ1-2 TRBV5-1 CASSLGTGRLFDYGYTF TGCGCCAGCAGCTTAGGGACAGGACGACTGTTTGACTATGGCTACACCTTC
- - TRBJ1-5 TRBV19 CASSEGRNSNQPQHF TGTGCCAGTAGTGAGGGACGGAATAGCAATCAGCCCCAGCATTTT
- - TRBJ1-2 TRBV5-6 CASSYSYGYTF TGTGCCAGCAGCTACAGCTATGGCTACACCTTC
- - TRBJ1-5 TRBV19 CASKPQGPRNQPQHF TGTGCCAGTAAACCACAGGGCCCCCGCAATCAGCCCCAGCATTTT
TRBD2 - TRBJ2-3 TRBV11-2 CASSALSGFYTDTQYF TGTGCCAGCAGCGCACTTAGCGGGTTCTACACAGATACGCAGTATTTT
TRBD1 - TRBJ2-1 TRBV19 CASSPYTGQGGNEQFF TGTGCCAGTAGCCCATATACGGGACAGGGCGGCAATGAGCAGTTCTTC
- - TRBJ1-2 TRBV28 CASSSGLAGNYGYTF TGTGCCAGCAGTTCCGGGCTAGCTGGTAACTATGGCTACACCTTC
- - TRBJ1-1 TRBV6-2/TRBV6-3 CASSYSGRGNTEAFF TGTGCCAGCAGTTATTCAGGCAGGGGGAACACTGAAGCTTTCTTT
TRBD2 - TRBJ2-7 TRBV6-6 CASSLTPPLAGATYEQYF TGTGCCAGCAGTCTCACCCCTCCTTTAGCGGGAGCAACCTACGAGCAGTACTTC
- - TRBJ2-7 TRBV2 CASRVVGDEQYF TGTGCCAGCAGGGTAGTGGGGGACGAGCAGTACTTC
- - TRBJ2-7 TRBV29-1 CSVGGGQYHEQYF TGCAGCGTTGGCGGAGGACAGTACCACGAGCAGTACTTC
TRBD1 - TRBJ1-6 TRBV7-9 CASSTGENSPLHF TGTGCCAGCAGCACAGGGGAAAATTCACCCCTCCACTTT
TRBD2 - TRBJ2-2 TRBV6-4 CASSGDYNTGELFF TGTGCCAGCAGTGGGGACTACAACACCGGGGAGCTGTTTTTT
- - TRBJ1-1 TRBV18 CASSDLGGNTEAFF TGTGCCAGCTCTGATTTGGGAGGGAACACTGAAGCTTTCTTT
TRBD2 - TRBJ2-4 TRBV9 CASSPREGGGSLYF TGTGCCAGCAGCCCGAGGGAGGGCGGGGGGTCTCTCTACTTC
TRBD1 - TRBJ1-1 TRBV5-1 CASSPDRAQNTEAFF TGCGCCAGCAGCCCGGACAGGGCGCAGAACACTGAAGCTTTCTTT
- - TRBJ2-6 TRBV27 CASSPPGNAGANVLTF TGTGCCAGCAGCCCCCCTGGTAATGCTGGGGCCAACGTCCTGACTTTC
TRBD1 few TRBJ1-2 TRBV28 CASSLRQGNYGYTF TGTGCCAGCAGTTTAAGACAGGGAAACTATGGCTACACCTTC
- - TRBJ1-6 TRBV21-1 CASSCGRSSYNSPLHF TGTGCCAGCAGCTGCGGACGGAGCTCCTATAATTCACCCCTCCACTTT
- once TRBJ2-2 TRBV4-2 CASSQGAHTGELFF TGTGCCAGCAGCCAGGGGGCACACACCGGGGAGCTGTTTTTT
TRBD2 - TRBJ2-1 TRBV30 CAWSRSLAVYNEQFF TGTGCCTGGAGTAGGTCACTAGCGGTCTACAATGAGCAGTTCTTC
TRBD2 - TRBJ2-1 TRBV5-4 CASSLVGRAVNEQFF TGTGCCAGCAGCTTGGTCGGGAGGGCCGTAAATGAGCAGTTCTTC
- - TRBJ2-1 TRBV2 CASSGDGNEQFF TGTGCCAGCAGTGGGGATGGGAATGAGCAGTTCTTC
- - TRBJ2-2 TRBV7-3 CASSFHSGVGTGELFF TGTGCCAGCAGCTTCCATTCGGGGGTAGGCACCGGGGAGCTGTTTTTT
TRBD2 - TRBJ2-6 TRBV28 CASSSVGRAVGANVLTF TGTGCCAGCAGTAGTGTCGGGAGGGCGGTTGGGGCCAACGTCCTGACTTTC